A selection of T cell receptor beta chains follows, all from one sample in a study of OX40 agonist ivuxolimab in advanced cancers. Measured with immunoSEQ multiplex PCR; TCRdb has only the in-frame clones, and not every one. The sample has tens of thousands of clones; around 94% are singletons. The sequenced sample was CD4+ or CD8+ T cells sorted from blood, obtained in a trial of the OX40 agonist ivuxolimab. The receptors were sampled from an adult with an advanced solid tumor such as melanoma, head and neck, liver or kidney cancer. CDR3s include the opening cysteine and the closing phenylalanine or tryptophan.

TRBV27	TRBJ2-5	CASSPILGQETQYF
TRBV5-4	TRBJ2-7	CASSLGTGSSYEQYF
TRBV25-1	TRBJ2-1	CASSEPAGAYNEQFF
TRBV29-1	TRBJ2-6	CSVEAGAGANVLTF
TRBV16	TRBJ1-5	CASSHPGGQPQHF
TRBV7-8	TRBJ2-1	CASSFYPGTSGRASYNEQFF
TRBV28	TRBJ1-2	CASRTPYGYTF
TRBV29-1	TRBJ2-3	CSVLQTHTDTQYF
TRBV5-6	TRBJ2-3	CASSPRGRQYTDTQYF
TRBV25-1	TRBJ1-5	CASSEAGGNQPQHF
TRBV4-3	TRBJ1-3	CASSPRMGDSGLLIGNTIYF
TRBV19	TRBJ1-2	CASSMGPGPYGYTF
TRBV11-2	TRBJ2-5	CASSPQGETQYF
TRBV5-8	TRBJ1-5	CASRYTRKGSNQPQHF
TRBV7-2	TRBJ2-3	CASSWLLGTDTQYF
TRBV6-6	TRBJ2-1	CASSSLAGVSEQFF
TRBV28	TRBJ2-7	CASSPLGGQSSYEQYF
TRBV28	TRBJ1-5	CASSRDLSNQPQHF
TRBV7-8	TRBJ1-2	CASSPPGTVINYGYTF
TRBV12-5	TRBJ1-4	CASGLRYQGVSTNEKLFF
TRBV27	TRBJ2-3	CASSFSARFTDTQYF
TRBV25-1	TRBJ2-7	CASSENRGGDEQYF
TRBV13	TRBJ2-7	CASSLGRLAGPYEQYF
TRBV7-9	TRBJ1-6	CASSFTGGTHSPLHF
TRBV6-5	TRBJ2-7	CASTSPRRASYEQYF
TRBV27	TRBJ1-2	CASSLGQGGYTF
TRBV5-4	TRBJ2-7	CASSSPGLPAREYF
TRBV19	TRBJ2-1	CASSMGGAYNEQFF
TRBV4-1	TRBJ1-2	CASSQDRDGSFYGYTF
TRBV28	TRBJ2-7	CASSYPRTSGYEQYF
TRBV28	TRBJ1-1	CASSVGGGTEAFF
TRBV6-5	TRBJ2-3	CASSYDTPSTDTQYF
TRBV28	TRBJ1-1	CASSLRGGDTEAFF
TRBV4-1	TRBJ1-2	CASSHSVRAVDDGYTF
TRBV9	TRBJ2-7	CASSPWDRVHEQYF